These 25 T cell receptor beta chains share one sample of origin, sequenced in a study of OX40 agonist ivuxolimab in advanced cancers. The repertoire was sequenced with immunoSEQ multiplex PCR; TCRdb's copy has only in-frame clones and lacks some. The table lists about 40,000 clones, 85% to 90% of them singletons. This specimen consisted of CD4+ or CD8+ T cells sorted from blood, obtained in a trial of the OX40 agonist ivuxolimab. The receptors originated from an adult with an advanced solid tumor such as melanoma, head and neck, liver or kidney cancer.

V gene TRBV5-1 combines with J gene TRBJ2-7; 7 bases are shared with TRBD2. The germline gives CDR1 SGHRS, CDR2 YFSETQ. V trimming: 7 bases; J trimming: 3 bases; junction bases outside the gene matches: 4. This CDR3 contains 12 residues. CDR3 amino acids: CASSGGGYEQYF. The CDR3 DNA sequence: TGCGCCAGCTCGGGAGGAGGCTACGAGCAGTACTTC. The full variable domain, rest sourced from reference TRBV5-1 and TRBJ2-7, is KAGVTQTPRYLIKTRGQQVTLSCSPISGHRSVSWYQQTPGQGLQFLFEYFSETQRNKGNFPGRFSGRQFSNSRSEMNVSTLELGDSALYLCASSGGGYEQYFGPGTRLTVT.

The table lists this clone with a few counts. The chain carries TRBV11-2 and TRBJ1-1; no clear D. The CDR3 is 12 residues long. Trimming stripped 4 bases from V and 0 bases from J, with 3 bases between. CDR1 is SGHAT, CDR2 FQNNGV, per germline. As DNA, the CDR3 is TGTGCCAGCAGCTACCTGAACACTGAAGCTTTCTTT. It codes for CASSYLNTEAFF.

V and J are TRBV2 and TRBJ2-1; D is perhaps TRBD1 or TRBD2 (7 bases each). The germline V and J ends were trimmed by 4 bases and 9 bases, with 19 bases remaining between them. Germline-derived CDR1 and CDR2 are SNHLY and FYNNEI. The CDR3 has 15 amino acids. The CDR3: CASSGPGGGMGEQFF. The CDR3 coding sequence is TGTGCCAGCAGTGGACCAGGGGGGGGGATGGGTGAGCAGTTCTTC.

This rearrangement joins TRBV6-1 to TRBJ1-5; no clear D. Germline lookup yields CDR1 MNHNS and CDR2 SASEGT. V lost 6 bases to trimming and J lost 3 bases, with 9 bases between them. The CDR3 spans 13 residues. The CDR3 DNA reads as TGTGCCAGCAGAGGAGTACTCAATCAGCCCCAGCATTTT. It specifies CASRGVLNQPQHF.

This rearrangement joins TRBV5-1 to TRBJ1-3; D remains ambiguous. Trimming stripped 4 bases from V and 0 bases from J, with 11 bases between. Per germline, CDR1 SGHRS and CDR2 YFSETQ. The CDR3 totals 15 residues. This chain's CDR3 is CASSPMTTSGNTIYF. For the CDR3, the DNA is TGCGCCAGCAGCCCTATGACGACCTCTGGAAACACCATATATTTT.

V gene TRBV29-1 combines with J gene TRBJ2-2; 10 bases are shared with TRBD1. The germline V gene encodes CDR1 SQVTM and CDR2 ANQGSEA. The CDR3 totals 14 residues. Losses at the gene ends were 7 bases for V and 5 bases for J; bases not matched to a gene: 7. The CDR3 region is CSAAPGQGTGELFF. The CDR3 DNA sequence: TGCAGCGCTGCTCCGGGACAGGGGACCGGGGAGCTGTTTTTT.

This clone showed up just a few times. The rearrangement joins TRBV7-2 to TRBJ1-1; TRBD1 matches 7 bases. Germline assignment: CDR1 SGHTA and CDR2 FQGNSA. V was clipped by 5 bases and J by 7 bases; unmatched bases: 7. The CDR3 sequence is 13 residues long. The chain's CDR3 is CASSPGQDLEAFF. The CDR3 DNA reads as TGTGCCAGCAGCCCTGGACAGGACCTTGAAGCTTTCTTT.

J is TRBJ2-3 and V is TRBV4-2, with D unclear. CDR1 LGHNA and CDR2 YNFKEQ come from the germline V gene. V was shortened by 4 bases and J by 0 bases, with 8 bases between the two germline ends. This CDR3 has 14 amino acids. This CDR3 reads CASSPTTSTDTQYF. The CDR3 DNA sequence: TGTGCCAGCAGCCCTACTACTAGCACAGATACGCAGTATTTT.

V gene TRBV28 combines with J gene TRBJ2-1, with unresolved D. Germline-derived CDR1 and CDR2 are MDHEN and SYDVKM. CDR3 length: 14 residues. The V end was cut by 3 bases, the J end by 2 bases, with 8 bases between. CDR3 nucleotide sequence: TGTGCCAGCAGTTTCTCCACTGCCTACAATGAGCAGTTCTTC. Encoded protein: CASSFSTAYNEQFF.

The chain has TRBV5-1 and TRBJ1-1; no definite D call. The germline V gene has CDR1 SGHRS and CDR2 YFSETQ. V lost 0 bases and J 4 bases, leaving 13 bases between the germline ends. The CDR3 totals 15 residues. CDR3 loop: CASSLVQSESTEAFF. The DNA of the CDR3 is TGCGCCAGCAGCTTGGTACAGTCAGAGAGCACTGAAGCTTTCTTT.

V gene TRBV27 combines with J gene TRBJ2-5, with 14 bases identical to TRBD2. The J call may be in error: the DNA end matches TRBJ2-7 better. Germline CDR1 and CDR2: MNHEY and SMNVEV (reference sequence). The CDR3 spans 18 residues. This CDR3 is CASRRDRGTSGREYEQYF. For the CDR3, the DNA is TGTGCCAGCAGAAGGGACAGGGGGACTAGCGGGAGAGAGTACGAGCAGTACTTC.

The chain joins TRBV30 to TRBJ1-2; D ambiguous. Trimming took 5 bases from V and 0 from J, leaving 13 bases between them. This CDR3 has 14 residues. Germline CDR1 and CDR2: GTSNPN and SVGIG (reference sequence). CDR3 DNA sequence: TGTGCCTGGGGGGAGCCCTCCGCTAACTATGGCTACACCTTC. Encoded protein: CAWGEPSANYGYTF.

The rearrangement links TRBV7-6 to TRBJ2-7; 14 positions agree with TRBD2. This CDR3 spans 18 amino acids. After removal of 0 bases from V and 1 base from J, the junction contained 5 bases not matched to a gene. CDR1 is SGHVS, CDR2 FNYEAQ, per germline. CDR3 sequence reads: CASSLASGLAGGSYEQYF. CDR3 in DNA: TGTGCCAGCAGCTTAGCGTCCGGACTAGCGGGAGGATCCTACGAGCAGTACTTC.

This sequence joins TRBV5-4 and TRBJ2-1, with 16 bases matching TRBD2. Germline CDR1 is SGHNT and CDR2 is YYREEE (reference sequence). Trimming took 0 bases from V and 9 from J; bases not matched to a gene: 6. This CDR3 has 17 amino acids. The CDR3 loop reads CASSLEPGLAGGSEQFF. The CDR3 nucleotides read TGTGCCAGCAGCTTGGAGCCGGGACTAGCGGGGGGGAGTGAGCAGTTCTTC.

CDR3 sequence (DNA): TGTGCCAGCAGCTTAGGGACAGGGAGTATCTACGAGCAGTACTTC. It translates to CASSLGTGSIYEQYF. This chain connects TRBV7-6 to TRBJ2-7; 8 positions match TRBD1. The germline CDR1 and CDR2 sequences are SGHVS and FNYEAQ. Germline trimming cut 1 base from V and 3 bases from J; bases unmatched to any gene: 5. The length of the CDR3 is 15 residues.

The CDR3 is CASSLQGSENTEAFF. As DNA, the CDR3 is TGTGCCAGCAGCTTACAAGGGTCGGAGAACACTGAAGCTTTCTTT. V usage is TRBV7-9 and J usage is TRBJ1-1; D gene unclear. CDR1 SEHNR and CDR2 FQNEAQ come from the germline V gene (reference sequence). V lost 2 bases, J lost 1 base, and 11 bases lay in between. This CDR3 is built from 15 residues.

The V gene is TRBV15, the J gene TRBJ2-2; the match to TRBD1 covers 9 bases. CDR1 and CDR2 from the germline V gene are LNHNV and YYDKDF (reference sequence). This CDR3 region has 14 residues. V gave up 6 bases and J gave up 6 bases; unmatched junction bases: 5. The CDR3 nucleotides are TGTGCCACCAGTTCCGGGACAGGGTCCGGGGAGCTGTTTTTT. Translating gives CATSSGTGSGELFF.

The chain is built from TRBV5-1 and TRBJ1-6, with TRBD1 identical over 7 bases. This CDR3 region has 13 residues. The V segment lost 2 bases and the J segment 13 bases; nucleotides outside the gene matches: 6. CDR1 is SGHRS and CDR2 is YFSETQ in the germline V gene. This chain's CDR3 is CASSLTGEDPLHF. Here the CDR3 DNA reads TGCGCCAGCAGCTTAACAGGGGAAGATCCCCTCCACTTT.

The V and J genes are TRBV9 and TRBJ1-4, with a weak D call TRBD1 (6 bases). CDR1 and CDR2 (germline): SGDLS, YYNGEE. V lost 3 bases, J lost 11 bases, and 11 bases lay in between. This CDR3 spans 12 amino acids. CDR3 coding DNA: TGTGCCAGCAGCGCCCCGGACAGCAAACTGTTTTTT. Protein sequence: CASSAPDSKLFF.

CDR3 in DNA: TGTGCCAGTAGCCCTCTTAGCGGGAGTCTCTACGAGCAGTACTTC. Encoded protein: CASSPLSGSLYEQYF. This sequence joins TRBV19 and TRBJ2-7, with 9 nucleotides matching TRBD2. This CDR3 has 15 residues. The V gene's germline CDR1 is LNHDA and CDR2 SQIVND (reference sequence). V was clipped by 6 bases and J by 3 bases; unmatched bases: 9.

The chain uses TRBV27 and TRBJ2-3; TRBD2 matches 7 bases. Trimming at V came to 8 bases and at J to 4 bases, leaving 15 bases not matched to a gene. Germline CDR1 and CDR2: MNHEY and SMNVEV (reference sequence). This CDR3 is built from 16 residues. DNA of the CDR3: TGTGCCAGCGGGGGAAAACTAGCGCGACGTGCAGATACGCAGTATTTT. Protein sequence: CASGGKLARRADTQYF.

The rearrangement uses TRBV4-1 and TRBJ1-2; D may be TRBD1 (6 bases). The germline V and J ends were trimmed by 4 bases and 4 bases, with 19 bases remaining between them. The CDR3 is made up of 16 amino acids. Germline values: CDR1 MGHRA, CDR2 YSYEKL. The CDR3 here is CASSLGVGGVSYGYTF. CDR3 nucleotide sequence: TGCGCCAGCAGCCTGGGAGTGGGGGGCGTAAGCTATGGCTACACCTTC.

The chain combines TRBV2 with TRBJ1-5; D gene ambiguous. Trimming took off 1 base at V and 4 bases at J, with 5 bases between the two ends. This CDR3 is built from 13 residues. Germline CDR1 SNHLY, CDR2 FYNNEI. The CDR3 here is CASSEETNQPQHF. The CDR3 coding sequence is TGTGCCAGCAGTGAAGAGACAAATCAGCCCCAGCATTTT.

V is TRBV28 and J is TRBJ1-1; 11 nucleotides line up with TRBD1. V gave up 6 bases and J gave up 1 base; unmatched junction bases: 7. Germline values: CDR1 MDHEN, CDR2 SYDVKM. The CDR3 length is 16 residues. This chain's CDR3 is CASSPGGQGGNTEAFF. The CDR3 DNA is TGTGCCAGCAGCCCCGGGGGACAGGGGGGGAACACTGAAGCTTTCTTT.

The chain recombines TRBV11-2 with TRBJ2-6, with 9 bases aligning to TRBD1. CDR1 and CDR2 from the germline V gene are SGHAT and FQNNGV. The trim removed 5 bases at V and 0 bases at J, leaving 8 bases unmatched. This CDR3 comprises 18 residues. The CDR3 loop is CASSPLGTGFSGANVLTF. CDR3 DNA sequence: TGTGCCAGCAGCCCCCTCGGGACAGGGTTCTCTGGGGCCAACGTCCTGACTTTC.